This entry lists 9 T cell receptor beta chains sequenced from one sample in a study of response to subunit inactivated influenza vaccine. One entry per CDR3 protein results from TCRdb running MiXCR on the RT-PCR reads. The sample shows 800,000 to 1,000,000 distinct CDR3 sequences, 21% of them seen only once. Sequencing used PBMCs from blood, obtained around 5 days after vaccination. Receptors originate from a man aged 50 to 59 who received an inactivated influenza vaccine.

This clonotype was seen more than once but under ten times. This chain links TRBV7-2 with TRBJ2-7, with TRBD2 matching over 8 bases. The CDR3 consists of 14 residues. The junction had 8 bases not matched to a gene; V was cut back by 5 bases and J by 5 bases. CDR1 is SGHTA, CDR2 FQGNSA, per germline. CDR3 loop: CASSGSGTRNEQYF. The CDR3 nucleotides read TGTGCCAGCAGCGGATCCGGGACTAGGAACGAGCAGTACTTC. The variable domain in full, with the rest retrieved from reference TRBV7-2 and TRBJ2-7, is GAGVSQSPSNKVTEKGKDVELRCDPISGHTALYWYRQSLGQGLEFLIYFQGNSAPDKSGLPSDRFSAERTGGSVSTLTIQRTQQEDSAVYLCASSGSGTRNEQYFGPGTRLTVT.

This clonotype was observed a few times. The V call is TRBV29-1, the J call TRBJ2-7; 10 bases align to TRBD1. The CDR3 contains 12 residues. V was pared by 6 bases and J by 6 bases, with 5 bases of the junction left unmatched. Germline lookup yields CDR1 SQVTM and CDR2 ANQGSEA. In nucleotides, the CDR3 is TGCAGCGTAGTGACAGGGGGCGGCGAGCAGTACTTC. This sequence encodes CSVVTGGGEQYF.

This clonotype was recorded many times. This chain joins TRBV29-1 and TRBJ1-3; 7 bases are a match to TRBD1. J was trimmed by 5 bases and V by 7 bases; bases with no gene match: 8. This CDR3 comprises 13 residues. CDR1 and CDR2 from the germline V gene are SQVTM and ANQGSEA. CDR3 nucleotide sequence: TGCAGCGCAATAAACAGGGGTCGAAACACCATATATTTT. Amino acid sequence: CSAINRGRNTIYF. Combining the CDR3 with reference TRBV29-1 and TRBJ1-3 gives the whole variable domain SAVISQKPSRDICQRGTSLTIQCQVDSQVTMMFWYRQQPGQSLTLIATANQGSEATYESGFVIDKFPISRPNLTFSTLTVSNMSPEDSSIYLCSAINRGRNTIYFGEGSWLTVV.

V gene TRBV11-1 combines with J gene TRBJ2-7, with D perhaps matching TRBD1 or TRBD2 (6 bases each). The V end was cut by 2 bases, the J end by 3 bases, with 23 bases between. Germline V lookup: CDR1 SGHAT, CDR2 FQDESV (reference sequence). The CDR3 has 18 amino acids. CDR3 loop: CASSLRGDGAETNYEQYF. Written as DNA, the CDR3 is TGTGCCAGCAGCTTAAGGGGGGACGGCGCGGAAACAAACTACGAGCAGTACTTC.

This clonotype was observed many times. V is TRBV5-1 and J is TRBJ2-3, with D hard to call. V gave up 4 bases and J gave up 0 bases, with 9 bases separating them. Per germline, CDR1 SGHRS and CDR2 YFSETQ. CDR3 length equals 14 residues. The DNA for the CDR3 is TGCGCCAGCAGCCTTGGAATTAGCACAGATACGCAGTATTTT. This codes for CASSLGISTDTQYF.

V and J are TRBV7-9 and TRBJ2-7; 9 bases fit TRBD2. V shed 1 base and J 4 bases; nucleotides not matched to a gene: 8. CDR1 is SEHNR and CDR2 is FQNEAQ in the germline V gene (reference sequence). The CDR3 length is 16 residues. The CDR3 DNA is TGTGCCAGCAGCTTAGTAGGGGCGGGAGGGCCGTACGAGCAGTACTTC. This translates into CASSLVGAGGPYEQYF.

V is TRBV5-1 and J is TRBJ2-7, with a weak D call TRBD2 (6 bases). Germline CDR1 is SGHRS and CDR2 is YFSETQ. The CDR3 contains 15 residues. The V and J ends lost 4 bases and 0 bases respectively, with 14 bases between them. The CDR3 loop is CASSPWGTSSYEQYF. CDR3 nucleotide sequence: TGCGCCAGCAGCCCTTGGGGGACTTCCTCCTACGAGCAGTACTTC.

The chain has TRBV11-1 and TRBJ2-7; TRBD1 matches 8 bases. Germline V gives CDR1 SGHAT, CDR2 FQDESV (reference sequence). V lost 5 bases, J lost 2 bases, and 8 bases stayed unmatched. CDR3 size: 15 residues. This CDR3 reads CASSSRDRLAYEQYF. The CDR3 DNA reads TGTGCCAGCAGCAGCCGGGACAGGCTAGCCTACGAGCAGTACTTC.

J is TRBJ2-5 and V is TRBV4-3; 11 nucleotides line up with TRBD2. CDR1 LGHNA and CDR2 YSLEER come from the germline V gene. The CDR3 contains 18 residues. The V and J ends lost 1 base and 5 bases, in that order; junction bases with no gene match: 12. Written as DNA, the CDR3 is TGCGCCAGCAGCCAAGCCATTAGCGGGGGGGCCTATAGGGAGACCCAGTACTTC. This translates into CASSQAISGGAYRETQYF.